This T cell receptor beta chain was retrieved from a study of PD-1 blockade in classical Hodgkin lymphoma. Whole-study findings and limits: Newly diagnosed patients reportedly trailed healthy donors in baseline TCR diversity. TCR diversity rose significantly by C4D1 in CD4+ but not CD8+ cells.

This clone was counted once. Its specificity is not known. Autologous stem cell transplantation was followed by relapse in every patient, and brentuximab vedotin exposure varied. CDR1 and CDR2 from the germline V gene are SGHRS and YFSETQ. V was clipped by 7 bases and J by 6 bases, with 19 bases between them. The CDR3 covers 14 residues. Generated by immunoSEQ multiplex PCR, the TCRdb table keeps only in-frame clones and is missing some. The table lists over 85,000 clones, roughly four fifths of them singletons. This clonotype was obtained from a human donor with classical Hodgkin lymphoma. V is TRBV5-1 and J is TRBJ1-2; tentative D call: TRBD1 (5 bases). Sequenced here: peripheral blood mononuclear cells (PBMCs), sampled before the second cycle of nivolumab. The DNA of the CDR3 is TGCGCCAGCGCACCGGGGCAGTCTGGGGATGGCTACACCTTC. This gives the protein CASAPGQSGDGYTF. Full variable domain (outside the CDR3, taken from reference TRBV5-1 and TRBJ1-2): KAGVTQTPRYLIKTRGQQVTLSCSPISGHRSVSWYQQTPGQGLQFLFEYFSETQRNKGNFPGRFSGRQFSNSRSEMNVSTLELGDSALYLCASAPGQSGDGYTFGSGTRLTVV.